Below, one TCR beta chain is given with its context. What it binds is not known. Germline assignment: CDR1 SEHNR and CDR2 FQNEAQ (reference sequence). Losses at the gene ends were 5 bases for V and 7 bases for J; bases not matched to a gene: 15. The CDR3 totals 16 residues. This entry comes from a study of T-cell memory formation after mild COVID-19. In the study overall: TCR clusters were mostly donor specific.

Constant-segment primers and 5'RACE yielded cDNA libraries for TCR alpha and TCR beta, each carrying sample barcodes and UMIs. TCRdb ran MiXCR on the 5' RACE reads and lists one entry per CDR3 protein. The sample has 110,000 or so distinct CDR3 sequences; 22% are singletons. Points from the study as a whole: The CD4+ clones that contracted clustered mainly within CM and EM, and the CD8+ clones concentrated in EMRA. Memory from before infection featured some responding clones, which suggests cross-reactive memory joined.

This TCR derives from a man in his late teens or twenties who had mild COVID-19 (a few samples of this study predate the infection). Cell type and time point are not known. V usage is TRBV7-9 and J usage is TRBJ1-2, with 8 bases matching TRBD1. The source material was PBMCs or a T cell subset sorted from them (not recorded which). The CDR3 region is CASSPGGDRPTGGYTF. CDR3 DNA sequence: TGTGCCAGCAGCCCTGGGGGGGACAGGCCTACCGGTGGCTACACCTTC.